This entry is about one TCR beta chain. Its target is not known. Both 60 Vbeta primers and 13 Jbeta primers went into the PCR. TCRdb's copy holds only in-frame clones and misses some; the assay was immunoSEQ multiplex PCR. The table includes 200,000 to 250,000 clones, approximately 84% detected once. The sample comes from a study of cytomegalovirus exposure and HLA in healthy donors. Study as a whole: T cells numbering about 200 million yielded some 110 million unique TCR beta sequences in an earlier analysis.

Study results and limitations: Information on immune exposure was restricted to one variable (CMV serostatus). Most sequenced TCRs were rare (though some public TCRs occurred in many donors).

This clonotype was sampled from a woman in her forties in good health and CMV-seronegative. The specimen was PBMCs.

CDR3 region: CASSLTGGTLTEAFF. Here the CDR3 DNA reads TGTGCCAGCAGCTTAACGGGGGGAACTCTAACTGAAGCTTTCTTT. This chain joins TRBV7-3 and TRBJ1-1; D may be TRBD1 (5 bases). The V gene lost 0 bases and the J gene lost 5 bases, with 13 bases spanning the gap. The CDR3 spans 15 residues. Germline values: CDR1 SGHTA, CDR2 FQGTGA.